The T cell receptor beta chain under discussion was sequenced for a study of Ad26.COV2.S vaccination and SARS-CoV-2 variants. Study at large: Participants got Ad26.COV2.S intramuscularly, once or twice 56 days apart. Whole-study results and caveats: Spike-specific CD8+ and CD4+ T cell responses reportedly showed substantial breadth after vaccination. Quantification of TCR breadth and depth may have yielded underestimates of total T cell responses. Higher spike-specific TCR breadth was found in vaccine recipients than in placebo recipients.

This CDR3 contains 14 residues. Germline V gives CDR1 LNHDA, CDR2 SQIVND (reference sequence). The ends were cut back, 4 bases at V and 0 bases at J, with 9 bases in the middle. The treatment: roughly 20 received Ad26.COV2.S at low or high dose, single or two shots; roughly five received placebo; per-sample allocation not given. The investigators took samples on day 63 after the first vaccine or placebo injection. The method was immunoSEQ multiplex PCR; TCRdb's version includes in-frame clones alone and lacks a portion of them. The data hold about 350,000 clones, with more than 85% observed a single time. Turning to this clone: Its specificity is unknown.

This sequence originates from a person between 18 and 59 years old who received the Ad26.COV2.S COVID-19 vaccine or a placebo. The J gene is TRBJ1-2, the V gene TRBV19; weak D call: TRBD1 (5 bases). The material was peripheral blood, obtained in a trial of Ad26.COV2.S vaccine versus placebo. For the CDR3, the DNA is TGTGCCAGTAGTAATTGGACAACTAACTATGGCTACACCTTC. Translated: CASSNWTTNYGYTF.